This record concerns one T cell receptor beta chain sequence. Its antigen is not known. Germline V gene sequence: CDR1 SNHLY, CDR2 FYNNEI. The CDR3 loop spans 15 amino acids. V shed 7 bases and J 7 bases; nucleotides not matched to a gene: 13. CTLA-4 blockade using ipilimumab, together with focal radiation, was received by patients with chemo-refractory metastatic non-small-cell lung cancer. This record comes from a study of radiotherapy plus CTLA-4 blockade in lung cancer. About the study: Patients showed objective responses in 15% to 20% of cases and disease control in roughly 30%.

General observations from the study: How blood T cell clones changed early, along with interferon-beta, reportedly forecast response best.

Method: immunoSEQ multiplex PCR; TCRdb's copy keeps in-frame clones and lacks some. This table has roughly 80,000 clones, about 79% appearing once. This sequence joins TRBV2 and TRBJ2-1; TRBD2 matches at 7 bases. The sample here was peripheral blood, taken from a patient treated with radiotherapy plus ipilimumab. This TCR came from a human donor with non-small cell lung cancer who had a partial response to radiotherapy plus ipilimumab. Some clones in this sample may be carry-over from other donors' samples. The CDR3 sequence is CASTRGGADTNEQFF. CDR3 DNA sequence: TGTGCCAGCACCCGGGGAGGGGCCGATACTAATGAGCAGTTCTTC.